This entry is about one T cell receptor beta chain. These data are taken from a study of PD-1 blockade in mismatch repair-deficient tumors. Only in-frame clones appear in the TCRdb table, and some are missing; sequencing was by immunoSEQ multiplex PCR. The sample consists of roughly 84,000 clones, approximately 84% of them appearing once. CDR1 and CDR2 from the germline V gene are GTSNPN and SVGIG (reference sequence). The CDR3 contains 13 residues. Trimming shortened V by 3 bases and J by 4 bases, and 11 bases separated the two germline ends. This rearrangement joins TRBV30 to TRBJ2-3; D is possibly TRBD1 or TRBD2 (6 bases each). The receptor was isolated from an adult with mismatch repair-deficient cancer. The sequencing used peripheral blood, collected 12 weeks after starting pembrolizumab. This CDR3 reads CAWSPGGADTQYF. DNA for the CDR3: TGTGCCTGGAGCCCCGGGGGCGCAGATACGCAGTATTTT.